The rows below give T cell receptor beta chains drawn from one sample of a study of blood T cell repertoires in COVID-19. TCRdb's table, derived via immunoSEQ multiplex PCR, lists solely in-frame clones and lacks some. This table holds under 400,000 clones, about 90% found once. Sequencing used PBMCs or T cells enriched from blood (not recorded which). The origin of the receptors is a man in his forties in a cohort exposed to, infected with or recovered from COVID-19 (not recorded which). The CDR3 runs from the conserved cysteine through the conserved F or W. D genes are given only for firm matches. Some rows have no size entry. The others give once, few or many, or a class for an expanded clone.

TRBV27	-	13	TRBJ2-5	-	CASSLSGRETQYF	TGTGCCAGCAGTTTGTCAGGAAGGGAGACCCAGTACTTC
TRBV27	-	14	TRBJ2-3	TRBD2	CASKGLAGPDTQYF	TGTGCCAGCAAGGGGCTAGCGGGTCCAGATACGCAGTATTTT
TRBV19	-	16	TRBJ1-5	TRBD1	CASSTGQGPSNQPQHF	TGTGCCAGTAGTACCGGACAGGGCCCTAGCAATCAGCCCCAGCATTTT
TRBV7-9	-	15	TRBJ1-4	TRBD1	CASSLLRDRNEKLFF	TGTGCCAGCAGCCTACTTCGGGACAGGAATGAAAAACTGTTTTTT
TRBV7-8	-	15	TRBJ1-6	-	CASSLAGGGNSPLHF	TGTGCCAGCAGCTTAGCAGGGGGAGGGAATTCACCCCTCCACTTT
TRBV19	-	14	TRBJ1-2	-	CASTEEGRPYGYTF	TGTGCCAGCACGGAGGAGGGGCGCCCCTATGGCTACACCTTC
TRBV19	-	14	TRBJ1-2	-	CASSGGLSGSGYTF	TGTGCCAGTAGTGGGGGCCTTTCGGGGTCCGGCTACACCTTC
TRBV5-6	-	15	TRBJ1-5	TRBD1	CASSLEGQGHQPQHF	TGTGCCAGCAGCTTGGAGGGACAGGGGCATCAGCCCCAGCATTTT
TRBV5-1	-	15	TRBJ2-1	-	CASSFSGFGTNEQFF	TGCGCCAGCAGCTTTAGCGGTTTCGGGACGAATGAGCAGTTCTTC
TRBV30	-	15	TRBJ1-3	-	CAWSVFQASGNTIYF	TGTGCCTGGAGTGTTTTCCAAGCCTCTGGAAACACCATATATTTT
TRBV30	-	13	TRBJ1-4	-	CAWSVLEGSKLFF	TGTGCCTGGAGTGTATTAGAGGGTTCCAAACTGTTTTTT
TRBV6-1	-	15	TRBJ2-2	TRBD2	CASSELAGGLGELFF	TGTGCCAGCAGTGAATTAGCGGGAGGTCTCGGGGAGCTGTTTTTT
TRBV4-1	-	15	TRBJ2-1	TRBD1	CASSPGTGSYNEQFF	TGCGCCAGCAGCCCCGGGACAGGCTCCTACAATGAGCAGTTCTTC
TRBV2	-	14	TRBJ2-7	TRBD1	CASRLTGISYEQYF	TGTGCCAGCAGATTGACAGGGATTTCCTACGAGCAGTACTTC
TRBV3-1/TRBV3-2	-	12	TRBJ2-7	-	CASSHRAYEQYF	TGTGCCAGCAGCCACAGGGCCTACGAGCAGTACTTC
TRBV10-3	-	11	TRBJ2-7	-	CAISDGYEQYF	TGTGCCATCAGTGACGGCTACGAGCAGTACTTC
TRBV7-8	-	15	TRBJ1-1	-	CASSATGWKNTEAFF	TGTGCCAGCAGCGCTACAGGGTGGAAGAACACTGAAGCTTTCTTT
TRBV5-1	-	14	TRBJ2-3	-	CASSSGQPTDTQYF	TGCGCCAGCAGCTCCGGACAGCCCACAGATACGCAGTATTTT
TRBV10-2	-	14	TRBJ1-1	-	CASSSWGVYTEAFF	TGCGCCAGCAGCTCATGGGGGGTGTACACTGAAGCTTTCTTT
TRBV10-3	-	14	TRBJ2-1	TRBD2	CAIMVGGRVGEQFF	TGTGCCATCATGGTTGGCGGGAGGGTCGGTGAGCAGTTCTTC
TRBV28	-	14	TRBJ1-5	-	CASRRGGSNQPQHF	TGTGCCAGCAGGAGAGGAGGATCGAATCAGCCCCAGCATTTT
TRBV21-1	few	15	TRBJ1-1	-	CASSLVQGRNTEAFF	TGTGCCAGCAGCCTCGTTCAGGGGAGGAACACTGAAGCTTTCTTT
TRBV5-6	-	15	TRBJ1-2	-	CASSLVGQGATGYTF	TGTGCCAGCAGCTTGGTGGGACAAGGGGCCACTGGCTACACCTTC
TRBV6-5	-	14	TRBJ1-1	-	CASSYKITGTEAFF	TGTGCCAGCAGTTACAAAATAACAGGAACTGAAGCTTTCTTT
TRBV9	-	15	TRBJ1-1	TRBD1	CASSVPGQGATEAFF	TGTGCCAGCAGCGTACCGGGACAGGGCGCCACTGAAGCTTTCTTT
TRBV7-9	-	15	TRBJ1-5	TRBD1	CASSRGTGVNQPQHF	TGTGCCAGCAGCCGAGGGACAGGGGTGAATCAGCCCCAGCATTTT
TRBV18	-	14	TRBJ2-2	-	CASSTDTNTGELFF	TGTGCCAGCTCAACGGACACTAACACCGGGGAGCTGTTTTTT
TRBV5-1	-	15	TRBJ1-5	TRBD1	CASRPTPGGDQPQHF	TGCGCCAGCAGGCCGACCCCAGGGGGAGATCAGCCCCAGCATTTT
TRBV7-9	-	13	TRBJ2-7	-	CASRSNNIYEQYF	TGTGCCAGCAGATCCAACAATATCTACGAGCAGTACTTC
TRBV11-2	-	15	TRBJ2-5	TRBD2	CASSFWTSGPGTQYF	TGTGCCAGCAGCTTTTGGACTAGCGGACCAGGGACCCAGTACTTC
TRBV30	-	11	TRBJ2-1	TRBD2	CAWGLGDYTFF	TGTGCCTGGGGTCTCGGGGACTATACGTTCTTC
TRBV3-1/TRBV3-2	once	15	TRBJ2-5	TRBD1	CASSQARGQGETQYF	TGTGCCAGCAGCCAAGCTAGGGGGCAAGGAGAGACCCAGTACTTC
TRBV6-2/TRBV6-3	-	14	TRBJ1-4	-	CASSRRRDNEKLFF	TGTGCCAGCAGCCGCCGACGGGATAATGAAAAACTGTTTTTT
TRBV7-2	-	14	TRBJ2-5	-	CASSSSATQETQYF	TGTGCCAGCAGCTCTAGCGCTACCCAAGAGACCCAGTACTTC
TRBV5-1	-	14	TRBJ1-2	-	CASSLTGNNYGYTF	TGCGCCAGCAGCTTGACAGGAAACAACTATGGCTACACCTTC
TRBV27	-	13	TRBJ2-7	-	CASSLGQGSEQYF	TGTGCCAGCAGTTTAGGGCAGGGGAGCGAGCAGTACTTC
TRBV19	-	16	TRBJ2-5	TRBD2	CASSLGSGSGEGTQYF	TGTGCCAGTAGTCTCGGTAGCGGGAGTGGGGAGGGGACCCAGTACTTC
TRBV7-9	-	16	TRBJ2-2	TRBD1	CASSLATGVSTGELFF	TGTGCCAGCAGCTTAGCGACAGGGGTGAGCACCGGGGAGCTGTTTTTT